This T cell receptor (beta chain) originates from a study of radiotherapy plus CTLA-4 blockade in lung cancer. At the level of the study: Objective responses were documented in 15% to 20% of patients, with disease control in just over 30%.

Sequenced by immunoSEQ multiplex PCR; TCRdb stores in-frame clones only, minus some. The repertoire holds some 70,000 clones, 79% seen once, with 8% to 10% in the top ten. Ipilimumab CTLA-4 blockade and focal radiation were given to patients with chemo-refractory metastatic non-small-cell lung cancer. The V end lost 0 bases, the J end lost 1 base, and 12 bases lay between the germline ends. The CDR3 totals 16 residues. Germline CDR1 and CDR2: SGHAT and FQNNGV. Study-wide results and caveats: Interferon-beta, together with early blood T cell clone dynamics, reportedly best predicted response. Radiotherapy plus ipilimumab was followed by expansion in blood of tumor-derived TCR clones.

Of note for this clone: The target antigen is unknown.

Sequenced material: peripheral blood, taken from a patient treated with radiotherapy plus ipilimumab. The TCR comes from a human donor with non-small cell lung cancer who had a complete response to radiotherapy plus ipilimumab. The chain links TRBV11-2 to TRBJ1-1; D call uncertain. The CDR3 loop is CASSLEMLATNTEAFF. CDR3 bases: TGTGCCAGCAGCTTAGAGATGTTGGCAACGAACACTGAAGCTTTCTTT.